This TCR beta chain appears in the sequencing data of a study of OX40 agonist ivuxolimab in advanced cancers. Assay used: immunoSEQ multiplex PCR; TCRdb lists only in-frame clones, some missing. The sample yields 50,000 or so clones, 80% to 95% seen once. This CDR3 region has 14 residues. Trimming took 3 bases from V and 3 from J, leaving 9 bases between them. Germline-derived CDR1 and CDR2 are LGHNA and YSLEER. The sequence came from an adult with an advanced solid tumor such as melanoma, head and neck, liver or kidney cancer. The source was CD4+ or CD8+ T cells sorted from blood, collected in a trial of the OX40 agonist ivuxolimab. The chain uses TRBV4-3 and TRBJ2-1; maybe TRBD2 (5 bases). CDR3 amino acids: CASSQGSVYNEQFF. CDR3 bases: TGCGCCAGCAGCCAGGGGAGTGTCTACAATGAGCAGTTCTTC.